The clone carrying this TCR beta chain was seen more than once but under ten times. This entry is derived from a study of T cells in Graves' hyperthyroidism and ophthalmopathy. Researchers took RNA transcripts and amplified the TCR beta CDR3 regions from them. A first-round RT-PCR of the TCR CDR3 used the HTBI primer set. TCRdb ran MiXCR on the multiplex PCR reads and lists one entry per CDR3 protein. The profile shows about 400,000 distinct CDR3 sequences, around 16% of them singletons. Germline CDR1 is PRHDT and CDR2 is FYEKMQ (reference sequence). The CDR3 consists of 19 residues. V was trimmed by 5 bases and J by 4 bases, leaving 27 bases between them. Lactation, pregnancy, other autoimmune disease or uncontrolled infection led to exclusion of patients. The PBMCs had their origin in approximately 10 ml of fresh peripheral blood.

The rearrangement links TRBV13 to TRBJ2-1; no clear D. Sequenced: blood. The TCR originated in a woman under 30 with Graves' hyperthyroidism that later progressed to Graves' ophthalmopathy. CDR3 amino acids: CASSTRRPDAWLGYNEQFF. DNA of the CDR3: TGTGCCAGCAGCACCCGACGGCCCGATGCTTGGCTTGGGTACAATGAGCAGTTCTTC.